The 28 T cell receptor beta chains below come from one sample, sequenced in a study of T cells after yellow fever vaccination. MiXCR, run by TCRdb on the 5' RACE reads, gives a single entry per CDR3 protein. The sample lists approximately 510,000 distinct CDR3 sequences, 21% occurring once. The sequencing here drew on PBMCs, taken roughly 20 days after the first yellow fever vaccination. These receptor sequences come from a man younger than 35 who received the YFV17D yellow fever vaccine.

This clonotype was seen more than once but under ten times. The J gene is TRBJ2-3, the V gene TRBV20-1; D is ambiguous. This CDR3 is built from 15 residues. The V end was cut by 3 bases, the J end by 5 bases, with 18 bases between. Germline CDR1 reads DFQATT; CDR2 reads SNEGSKA (reference sequence). The CDR3 DNA reads TGCAGTGCTAGTATGTTGAGGCCAGTTATAGATACGCAGTATTTT. This codes for CSASMLRPVIDTQYF.

The rearrangement links TRBV9 to TRBJ2-6; D is perhaps TRBD1 or TRBD2 (6 bases each). Germline CDR1 reads SGDLS; CDR2 reads YYNGEE. V lost 0 bases to trimming and J lost 0 bases, with 19 bases between them. This CDR3 has 20 amino acids. The CDR3: CASSVGEGGDITSGANVLTF. In DNA form, the CDR3 reads TGTGCCAGCAGCGTAGGTGAAGGAGGGGACATAACCTCTGGGGCCAACGTCCTGACTTTC.

This chain links TRBV19 with TRBJ2-2; D ambiguous. V was cut by 6 bases and J by 1 base, with 9 bases left in between. The CDR3 runs 14 residues. CDR1 LNHDA and CDR2 SQIVND come from the germline V gene (reference sequence). In DNA form, the CDR3 reads TGTGCCAGTAGGACCGATTGGAACACCGGGGAGCTGTTTTTT. Its translation is CASRTDWNTGELFF.

The chain links TRBV6-5 to TRBJ2-6, with a possible D match to TRBD1 (6 bases). Deletions cut 6 bases from V and 4 bases from J, with 13 bases between. The length of the CDR3 is 15 residues. Germline values: CDR1 MNHEY, CDR2 SVGAGI. CDR3 DNA sequence: TGTGCCAGCAGCTACGGACAGCCCGGGGCCAACGTCCTGACTTTC. It yields the protein CASSYGQPGANVLTF.

V gene TRBV20-1 combines with J gene TRBJ1-2; tentative D call: TRBD1 (5 bases). Germline CDR1 reads DFQATT; CDR2 reads SNEGSKA (reference sequence). The V gene lost 5 bases and the J gene lost 8 bases, with 21 bases spanning the gap. This CDR3 region has 14 residues. The CDR3 DNA reads as TGCAGTGCTTCTCCGCGTTCCAGGGAAGGAGGCTACACCTTC. Translating it yields CSASPRSREGGYTF.

At least ten counts were recorded for this clonotype. This chain links TRBV7-2 with TRBJ2-7; no firm D call. The ends were cut back, 6 bases at V and 7 bases at J, with 16 bases in the middle. The CDR3 spans 13 residues. The germline gives CDR1 SGHTA, CDR2 FQGNSA. The CDR3 nucleotides are TGTGCCAGCAGTCCTGGAACCCGGCGGGAGCAGTACTTC. It yields the protein CASSPGTRREQYF.

This clonotype was counted a few times. The chain links TRBV7-2 to TRBJ2-2; 11 bases are shared with TRBD2. Germline V lookup: CDR1 SGHTA, CDR2 FQGNSA. The CDR3 covers 16 residues. Losses at the gene ends were 6 bases for V and 3 bases for J; bases not matched to a gene: 6. Written as DNA, the CDR3 is TGTGCCAGCAGTGTTAGCGGGGGGGCCTACACCGGGGAGCTGTTTTTT. This gives the protein CASSVSGGAYTGELFF.

The rearrangement links TRBV5-5 to TRBJ1-1; D unclear. CDR1 is SGHKS and CDR2 is YYEKEE in the germline V gene (reference sequence). The CDR3 consists of 14 residues. The V and J ends lost 5 bases and 0 bases respectively, with 11 bases between them. CDR3 loop: CASRESSMNTEAFF. The CDR3 bases are TGTGCCAGCAGGGAAAGCTCCATGAACACTGAAGCTTTCTTT.

This chain links TRBV11-1 with TRBJ1-1; 7 nucleotides align to TRBD1. The CDR3 runs 14 residues. In germline, CDR1 is SGHAT, CDR2 FQDESV (reference sequence). Trimming at V came to 6 bases and at J to 7 bases, leaving 11 bases not matched to a gene. CDR3: CASSPSSDRSEAFF. The CDR3 DNA reads TGTGCCAGCAGTCCTTCGTCGGACAGGAGTGAAGCTTTCTTT.

The V gene is TRBV5-1, the J gene TRBJ1-2; D is perhaps TRBD1 (5 bases). The CDR3 has 16 residues. Germline V gene data show CDR1 as SGHRS and CDR2 as YFSETQ. Trimming removed 0 bases at V and 2 bases at J, with 14 bases between. CDR3 nucleotides: TGCGCCAGCAGCTTGGCCTATGGGGGGTCGAACTATGGCTACACCTTC. Residues: CASSLAYGGSNYGYTF.

The chain joins TRBV29-1 to TRBJ2-1; maybe TRBD1 (7 bases). V lost 0 bases to trimming and J lost 4 bases, with 16 bases between them. Per the germline V gene, CDR1 is SQVTM and CDR2 is ANQGSEA. The length of the CDR3 is 16 residues. CDR3 sequence: CSVEDLRRGRYNEQFF. The CDR3, as DNA: TGCAGCGTTGAAGATCTTAGGAGGGGGCGTTACAATGAGCAGTTCTTC.

The sample holds many counts of this clonotype. CDR3 region: CASSSGEGTEAFF. CDR3 coding DNA: TGTGCCAGCAGTTCAGGGGAGGGAACTGAAGCTTTCTTT. This chain uses TRBV12-3 or TRBV12-4 with TRBJ1-1; tentatively, D is TRBD1 (6 bases). This CDR3 is 13 amino acids long. V lost 4 bases, J lost 5 bases, and 11 bases lay in between.

The chain combines TRBV4-2 with TRBJ1-1; D is ambiguous. The V gene lost 3 bases and the J gene lost 8 bases, with 7 bases spanning the gap. This CDR3 region has 11 residues. The germline gives CDR1 LGHNA, CDR2 YNFKEQ. CDR3 nucleotide sequence: TGTGCCAGCAGCCAGTCAGCGGAAGCTTTCTTT. It codes for CASSQSAEAFF.

This chain connects TRBV15 to TRBJ2-1; the match to TRBD2 covers 9 bases. From germline, CDR1 is LNHNV and CDR2 YYDKDF (reference sequence). J lost 8 bases, V lost 4 bases, and 12 bases had no gene match. This CDR3 is 16 amino acids long. CDR3 residues: CATSTLAGGPVDEQFF. CDR3 in DNA: TGTGCCACCAGCACCCTGGCGGGGGGGCCGGTGGATGAGCAGTTCTTC.

The V and J genes are TRBV6-9 and TRBJ2-5, with D possibly TRBD2 on 5 matching bases. V shed 8 bases and J shed 7 bases, with 20 bases lying between them. Germline CDR1 reads MNHGY; CDR2 reads SVAAGI. This CDR3 has 14 residues. The chain's CDR3 is CASPAAGSVGTQYF. The DNA of the CDR3 is TGTGCCAGCCCGGCGGCGGGCTCGGTGGGGACCCAGTACTTC.

The chain combines TRBV5-1 with TRBJ2-5; D may be TRBD1 (6 bases). V lost 2 bases to trimming and J lost 1 base, with 9 bases between them. Germline assignment: CDR1 SGHRS and CDR2 YFSETQ. This CDR3 spans 14 amino acids. CDR3 amino acids: CASSFRGLQETQYF. The CDR3 DNA reads as TGCGCCAGCAGCTTCAGGGGCCTCCAAGAGACCCAGTACTTC. Full variable domain (rest looked up from reference TRBV5-1 and TRBJ2-5): KAGVTQTPRYLIKTRGQQVTLSCSPISGHRSVSWYQQTPGQGLQFLFEYFSETQRNKGNFPGRFSGRQFSNSRSEMNVSTLELGDSALYLCASSFRGLQETQYFGPGTRLLVL.

This clonotype was found a few times. The V gene is TRBV11-2, the J gene TRBJ2-1; 8 positions match TRBD2. Per germline, CDR1 SGHAT and CDR2 FQNNGV. The CDR3 has 18 residues. Trimming cost V 5 bases and J 2 bases; bases outside gene matches: 14. Written as DNA, the CDR3 is TGTGCCAGCAGCCGCTGGGCTTCCAGCGGGGGTACCTACAATGAGCAGTTCTTC. Its translation: CASSRWASSGGTYNEQFF.

This clonotype appeared a few times. The chain recombines TRBV4-3 with TRBJ1-2; D ambiguous. Germline CDR1 reads LGHNA; CDR2 reads YSLEER. The CDR3 consists of 15 residues. Trimming stripped 1 base from V and 1 base from J, with 10 bases between. The CDR3 nucleotides read TGCGCCAGCAGCCAAGTCAGGAAGATTAACTATGGCTACACCTTC. This codes for CASSQVRKINYGYTF.

In its sample, this clonotype was seen many times. The chain employs TRBV7-8 and TRBJ2-7; 8 bases align to TRBD1. CDR3 length equals 14 residues. The trim removed 5 bases at V and 4 bases at J, leaving 7 bases unmatched. CDR1 SGHVS and CDR2 FQNEAQ come from the germline V gene. This CDR3 reads CASSPGQGRYEQYV. In DNA form, the CDR3 reads TGTGCCAGCAGCCCCGGACAGGGAAGGTACGAGCAGTACGTC.

This clonotype came up a few times. V and J are TRBV7-9 and TRBJ2-2, with D possibly TRBD1 on 6 matching bases. Germline-derived CDR1 and CDR2 are SEHNR and FQNEAQ (reference sequence). The CDR3 runs 15 residues. The germline V and J ends were trimmed by 4 bases and 6 bases, with 15 bases remaining between them. The CDR3 bases are TGTGCCAGCAGCTGGAATCAGGGGAGCCCCGGGGAGCTGTTTTTT. The encoded protein is CASSWNQGSPGELFF.

The table lists this clonotype with a few counts. The V gene is TRBV2, the J gene TRBJ1-1; D uncertain. There are 13 residues in the CDR3. Germline V gives CDR1 SNHLY, CDR2 FYNNEI. V lost 2 bases and J 1 base, leaving 5 bases between the germline ends. The CDR3 region is CASSELPNTEAFF. CDR3 DNA sequence: TGTGCCAGCAGTGAATTACCGAACACTGAAGCTTTCTTT.

This clonotype was found a few times. This chain links TRBV12-3 or TRBV12-4 with TRBJ2-1; unclear D gene. V was trimmed by 6 bases and J by 10 bases, leaving 10 bases between them. The CDR3 totals 11 residues. The CDR3 is CASSHLWEQFF. CDR3 bases: TGTGCCAGCAGCCATCTGTGGGAGCAGTTCTTC.

The sample holds a few counts of this clonotype. V usage is TRBV20-1 and J usage is TRBJ1-1, with D unresolved. V lost 6 bases, J lost 1 base, and 9 bases lay in between. This CDR3 comprises 12 residues. Germline V gene data show CDR1 as DFQATT and CDR2 as SNEGSKA (reference sequence). The CDR3 loop is CSAEGGNTEAFF. The CDR3 DNA sequence: TGCAGTGCGGAAGGAGGGAACACTGAAGCTTTCTTT.

The sample holds a few counts of this clonotype. The J gene is TRBJ2-2, the V gene TRBV7-2, with no clear D. CDR3 length: 14 residues. V was shortened by 5 bases and J by 5 bases, with 12 bases between the two germline ends. Germline assignment: CDR1 SGHTA and CDR2 FQGNSA. CDR3 sequence: CASSARLQTGELFF. The CDR3 nucleotides read TGTGCCAGCAGCGCCCGACTGCAGACCGGGGAGCTGTTTTTT.

This clonotype was observed a few times. V and J are TRBV4-1 and TRBJ2-7, with D uncertain. V lost 4 bases and J 2 bases, leaving 12 bases between the germline ends. CDR3 length: 14 residues. Per germline, CDR1 MGHRA and CDR2 YSYEKL. The CDR3 nucleotides read TGCGCCAGCAGCCCGCCTGACCGGCCCTACGAGCAGTACTTC. Protein sequence: CASSPPDRPYEQYF.

Only one count was recorded for this clonotype. The chain joins TRBV5-1 to TRBJ1-6; 8 bases are shared with TRBD1. CDR1 is SGHRS and CDR2 is YFSETQ in the germline V gene. V trimming: 3 bases; J trimming: 3 bases; junction bases outside the gene matches: 5. The CDR3 is 16 amino acids. This CDR3 reads CASSWAGGGYNSPLHF. The DNA for the CDR3 is TGCGCCAGCAGCTGGGCAGGGGGCGGCTATAATTCACCCCTCCACTTT.

J is TRBJ1-2 and V is TRBV9, with D possibly matching TRBD1 (6 bases). V was trimmed by 6 bases and J by 4 bases, leaving 16 bases between them. The CDR3 is 14 amino acids. Germline V CDR1 and CDR2: SGDLS, YYNGEE. CDR3 coding DNA: TGTGCCAGCACTATCGGACAAGGGGGCTATGGCTACACCTTC. It yields the protein CASTIGQGGYGYTF.

This clonotype was seen ten or more times. The V and J genes are TRBV20-1 and TRBJ1-2; 8 positions match TRBD1. Germline CDR1 reads DFQATT; CDR2 reads SNEGSKA (reference sequence). This CDR3 has 14 amino acids. The V gene end was trimmed by 3 bases and the J gene end by 6 bases; junction bases not matched to a gene: 9. The CDR3 protein is CSASLDRVPDGYTF. The CDR3 nucleotides read TGCAGTGCTAGCTTGGACAGGGTCCCGGATGGCTACACCTTC.